This T cell receptor beta chain was observed in a study of OX40 agonist ivuxolimab in advanced cancers. The overall study: Patients achieving partial responses numbered three: one hepatocellular carcinoma case and two cutaneous melanoma cases.

Germline V gives CDR1 SQVTM, CDR2 ANQGSEA. CDR3 size: 13 residues. The J segment lost 3 bases and the V segment lost 5 bases, leaving 6 bases of the junction unmatched. Profiled with immunoSEQ multiplex PCR; TCRdb holds only in-frame clones, not every one. This table holds some 81,000 clones, around 87% found once. Study-wide results and limits: Clonal expansion from baseline to week 6 occurred in both CD4+ and CD8+ T cells.

Comment on this clone: The target antigen is unknown.

This clonotype was obtained from an adult with an advanced solid tumor such as melanoma, head and neck, liver or kidney cancer. Specimen: CD4+ or CD8+ T cells sorted from blood, collected in a trial of the OX40 agonist ivuxolimab. The rearrangement uses TRBV29-1 and TRBJ2-7; TRBD1 agrees at 8 bases. The chain's CDR3 is CSVSRTGNYEQYF. The CDR3 coding sequence is TGCAGCGTTTCAAGGACAGGGAACTACGAGCAGTACTTC.